These 30 T cell receptor beta chains were sequenced from one sample in a study of cytomegalovirus exposure and HLA in healthy donors. Profiled with immunoSEQ multiplex PCR; TCRdb holds only in-frame clones, not every one. The table has approximately 54,000 clones, roughly 90% seen once. Sequenced sample: PBMCs. The origin of the receptors is a woman in her late teens or twenties in good health and CMV-seropositive.

This clone was recorded a few times. The chain is built from TRBV2 and TRBJ1-5; perhaps TRBD1 as D (5 bases). CDR3 size: 15 residues. With 7 bases removed from V and 6 bases from J, the gap between germline ends came to 19 bases. Germline V lookup: CDR1 SNHLY, CDR2 FYNNEI. The CDR3 region is CASKDSQGLGQPQHF. DNA of the CDR3: TGTGCCAGCAAAGATTCGCAGGGACTAGGTCAGCCCCAGCATTTT.

The chain's CDR3 is CASSVNRVYGELFF. Written as DNA, the CDR3 is TGTGCCAGCAGCGTAAACAGGGTTTACGGGGAGCTGTTTTTT. This chain links TRBV9 with TRBJ2-2; TRBD1 might be the D (6 bases). V lost 1 base to trimming and J lost 7 bases, with 11 bases between them. This CDR3 has 14 amino acids. Germline CDR1 SGDLS, CDR2 YYNGEE.

The chain combines TRBV6-6 with TRBJ2-7; 11 bases align to TRBD1. The germline V gene has CDR1 MNHNY and CDR2 SVGAGI (reference sequence). The CDR3 consists of 14 residues. With V trimmed by 6 bases and J by 3 bases, 4 bases remained unmatched. The CDR3 coding sequence is TGTGCCAGCAGCCGGGACAGGGGGTACTACGAGCAGTACTTC. Translated: CASSRDRGYYEQYF.

The chain couples TRBV2 to TRBJ1-2; D is possibly TRBD1 (6 bases). The V end was cut by 10 bases, the J end by 7 bases, with 16 bases between. This CDR3 is built from 12 residues. Germline V gene lookup returns CDR1 SNHLY and CDR2 FYNNEI. The CDR3 spells CATLQGMAGYTF. The CDR3 DNA sequence: TGTGCCACTCTACAGGGAATGGCTGGCTACACCTTC.

The chain employs TRBV9 and TRBJ2-5, with D perhaps matching TRBD1 (6 bases). The germline CDR1 and CDR2 sequences are SGDLS and YYNGEE. Between the trimmed V and J ends, which lost 1 base and 5 bases, there was a span of 15 bases. This CDR3 spans 15 amino acids. CDR3 in DNA: TGTGCCAGCAGCGTAACCACAGGGTCCATCGAGACCCAGTACTTC. The encoded protein is CASSVTTGSIETQYF. Supplemented by reference TRBV9 and TRBJ2-5, the full variable domain reads DSGVTQTPKHLITATGQRVTLRCSPRSGDLSVYWYQQSLDQGLQFLIQYYNGEERAKGNILERFSAQQFPDLHSELNLSSLELGDSALYFCASSVTTGSIETQYFGPGTRLLVL.

The J gene is TRBJ1-2, the V gene TRBV5-6; D is unresolved. V lost 2 bases, J lost 5 bases, and 13 bases lay in between. Germline lookup yields CDR1 SGHDT and CDR2 YYEEEE. The CDR3 runs 14 residues. CDR3: CASSFTGQPYGYTF. CDR3 sequence (DNA): TGTGCCAGCAGCTTTACGGGTCAGCCTTATGGCTACACCTTC.

This chain joins TRBV7-2 and TRBJ1-1, with D unresolved. V was shortened by 1 base and J by 2 bases, with 8 bases between the two germline ends. The CDR3 totals 14 residues. The germline CDR1 and CDR2 sequences are SGHTA and FQGNSA. The CDR3 DNA is TGTGCCAGCAGCTTAGGACACGGTAACACTGAAGCTTTCTTT. This encodes CASSLGHGNTEAFF.

The chain joins TRBV5-6 to TRBJ1-4; D perhaps matches TRBD1 (6 bases). The CDR3 length is 15 residues. Germline V gene data show CDR1 as SGHDT and CDR2 as YYEEEE. Trimming shortened V by 8 bases and J by 6 bases, and 20 bases separated the two germline ends. DNA of the CDR3: TGTGCCAGTACCTCGGACAGCCTGGATGATGAAAAACTGTTTTTT. It yields the protein CASTSDSLDDEKLFF.

A single count supports this clone. This chain joins TRBV28 and TRBJ1-5; TRBD1 matches at 8 bases. V trimming: 5 bases; J trimming: 7 bases; junction bases outside the gene matches: 7. Germline V gene sequence: CDR1 MDHEN, CDR2 SYDVKM. The CDR3 runs to 14 residues. Here the CDR3 reads CASSPGQGVQPQHF. CDR3 DNA: TGTGCCAGCAGTCCCGGACAGGGTGTGCAGCCCCAGCATTTT.

This rearrangement joins TRBV28 to TRBJ1-5; 7 nucleotides match TRBD1. CDR1 is MDHEN, CDR2 SYDVKM, per germline. V was pared by 6 bases and J by 7 bases, with 12 bases of the junction left unmatched. CDR3 size: 15 residues. In nucleotides, the CDR3 is TGTGCCAGCAGGCGTACACAGGGGAGTGGCCAGCCCCAGCATTTT. It encodes CASRRTQGSGQPQHF.

The CDR3 bases are TGCGCCAGCAGTGAAGACAGGGGGCGGGAGACCCAGTACTTC. Translating gives CASSEDRGRETQYF. J is TRBJ2-5 and V is TRBV10-1; 10 bases fit TRBD1. Germline CDR1 and CDR2: WNHNN and SYGVQD (reference sequence). Unmatched junction bases numbered 3, after V lost 3 bases and J lost 5 bases. The CDR3 contains 14 residues.

The rearrangement links TRBV6-5 to TRBJ2-3, with TRBD2 matching 7 bases. In germline, CDR1 is MNHEY, CDR2 SVGAGI. This CDR3 comprises 15 residues. Unmatched junction bases numbered 2, after V lost 2 bases and J lost 0 bases. CDR3 sequence: CASSYAGDSTDTQYF. The DNA of the CDR3 is TGTGCCAGCAGTTACGCGGGGGACAGCACAGATACGCAGTATTTT.

This rearrangement joins TRBV18 to TRBJ2-7; TRBD1 is a possible D gene (7 bases). Germline V gives CDR1 KGHSH, CDR2 LQKENI. V was pared by 2 bases and J by 6 bases, with 14 bases between. There are 14 residues in the CDR3. DNA for the CDR3: TGTGCCAGCTCACCATTGGCAGGGGGAGGCGAGCAGTACTTC. Residues: CASSPLAGGGEQYF.

The chain carries TRBV28 and TRBJ2-7; 9 nucleotides align to TRBD2. The junction had 10 bases not matched to a gene; V was cut back by 9 bases and J by 4 bases. Germline V gives CDR1 MDHEN, CDR2 SYDVKM. CDR3 length: 14 amino acids. CDR3 sequence (DNA): TGTGCCAGTCAGGGAGCGGGGGGCTCATACGAGCAGTACTTC. Amino acids: CASQGAGGSYEQYF.

V and J are TRBV19 and TRBJ1-5; no firm D call. The CDR3 covers 13 residues. Trimming stripped 5 bases from V and 6 bases from J, with 11 bases between. In germline, CDR1 is LNHDA, CDR2 SQIVND (reference sequence). The CDR3 bases are TGTGCCAGTAGTCGATCTCTAGGTCAGCCCCAGCATTTT. Translation gives CASSRSLGQPQHF.

This sequence joins TRBV11-3 and TRBJ2-2; D possibly corresponds to TRBD2 (6 bases). The CDR3 runs to 17 residues. Trimming took off 0 bases at V and 1 base at J, with 12 bases between the two ends. In germline, CDR1 is SGHNT, CDR2 YENEEA. This CDR3 is CASSLDRGGVNTGELFF. Written as DNA, the CDR3 is TGTGCCAGCAGCTTAGATCGTGGAGGGGTGAACACCGGGGAGCTGTTTTTT.

This sequence joins TRBV27 and TRBJ1-1, with TRBD1 as a possible D gene (5 bases). The CDR3 runs to 18 residues. The germline CDR1 and CDR2 sequences are MNHEY and SMNVEV (reference sequence). Between the trimmed V and J ends, which lost 3 bases and 4 bases, there was a span of 24 bases. This CDR3 is CASSFSSRMFYGGTEAFF. The DNA of the CDR3 is TGTGCCAGCAGTTTCTCCTCGCGGATGTTTTACGGGGGCACTGAAGCTTTCTTT.

V is TRBV6-6 and J is TRBJ1-1; TRBD1 aligns across 9 bases. This CDR3 has 16 amino acids. V shed 2 bases, J shed 5 bases, and the junction held 9 bases outside the gene matches. Germline values: CDR1 MNHNY, CDR2 SVGAGI (reference sequence). The CDR3 reads CASSYNRPGTGTEAFF. The CDR3 DNA is TGTGCCAGCAGTTACAACCGTCCCGGGACAGGGACTGAAGCTTTCTTT.

V gene TRBV7-3 combines with J gene TRBJ2-5; possibly TRBD1 for D (5 bases). Trimming shortened V by 5 bases and J by 1 base, and 23 bases separated the two germline ends. The CDR3 length is 18 residues. Germline CDR1 reads SGHTA; CDR2 reads FQGTGA. The CDR3 nucleotides are TGTGCCAGCAGCCTCAAGGACACCCGACCGGGCATCCAAGAGACCCAGTACTTC. Its protein is CASSLKDTRPGIQETQYF.

This clone was found once. The chain joins TRBV6-6 to TRBJ1-5; D is undetermined. CDR1 is MNHNY, CDR2 SVGAGI, per germline (reference sequence). V was clipped by 0 bases and J by 0 bases, with 3 bases between them. The CDR3 totals 14 residues. Here the CDR3 DNA reads TGTGCCAGCAGTTACTCTATTAGCAATCAGCCCCAGCATTTT. Amino acid sequence: CASSYSISNQPQHF.

The V and J genes are TRBV19 and TRBJ1-4; weak D call: TRBD1 (6 bases). The CDR3 spans 16 residues. Trimming stripped 6 bases from V and 3 bases from J, with 17 bases between. The germline CDR1 and CDR2 sequences are LNHDA and SQIVND (reference sequence). CDR3: CASRRDNSRANEKLFF. CDR3 sequence (DNA): TGTGCCAGTAGAAGGGACAATTCGAGGGCTAATGAAAAACTGTTTTTT.

V gene TRBV14 combines with J gene TRBJ1-2, with D uncertain. V was clipped by 2 bases and J by 7 bases, with 17 bases between them. The CDR3 covers 15 residues. Germline CDR1 is SGHDN and CDR2 is FVKESK. CDR3 residues: CASSQSMTPWSGYTF. The DNA of the CDR3 is TGTGCCAGCAGCCAAAGTATGACCCCATGGAGTGGCTACACCTTC.

The chain links TRBV6-1 to TRBJ2-1; TRBD2 matches 8 bases. Germline V lookup: CDR1 MNHNS, CDR2 SASEGT. V gave up 6 bases and J gave up 3 bases; unmatched junction bases: 7. The length of the CDR3 is 15 residues. This CDR3 is CASSLGLEGYNEQFF. In DNA, the CDR3 is TGTGCCAGCAGCCTGGGACTAGAAGGCTACAATGAGCAGTTCTTC.

With regard to this clone: The junction departs from germline at one end; a sequencing error may be responsible. V gene TRBV7-3 combines with J gene TRBJ1-1; no definite D call. There are 13 residues in the CDR3. Looked up from germline, CDR1 is SGHTA and CDR2 is FQGTGA. CDR3 sequence: CASSLTAPTEAFF. In nucleotides, the CDR3 is TGTGCCAGCAGTTTAACAGCCCCCACTGAAGCTTTCTTT.

This chain links TRBV7-2 with TRBJ2-5, with TRBD2 matching over 8 bases. Per the germline V gene, CDR1 is SGHTA and CDR2 is FQGNSA. This CDR3 is built from 16 residues. Losses at the gene ends were 2 bases for V and 4 bases for J; bases not matched to a gene: 9. The CDR3: CASSLTWAGGGETQYF. CDR3 in DNA: TGTGCCAGCAGCTTAACGTGGGCGGGGGGTGGAGAGACCCAGTACTTC.

The chain joins TRBV10-3 to TRBJ2-7; D not certain. The germline V gene encodes CDR1 ENHRY and CDR2 SYGVKD. The CDR3 loop spans 13 amino acids. V dropped 4 bases and J dropped 3 bases, with 10 bases sitting between them. This CDR3 reads CAISGVNYYEQYF. In nucleotides, the CDR3 is TGTGCCATCAGTGGAGTGAACTACTACGAGCAGTACTTC.

The V gene is TRBV5-4, the J gene TRBJ2-3; D might be TRBD1 (5 bases). This CDR3 region has 14 residues. V lost 1 base to trimming and J lost 0 bases, with 6 bases between them. Germline CDR1 reads SGHNT; CDR2 reads YYREEE (reference sequence). The CDR3, as DNA: TGTGCCAGCAGCTTGAAGGGGAGCACAGATACGCAGTATTTT. This gives the protein CASSLKGSTDTQYF. The complete variable domain, with remaining parts taken from reference TRBV5-4 and TRBJ2-3, reads ETGVTQSPTHLIKTRGQQVTLRCSSQSGHNTVSWYQQALGQGPQFIFQYYREEENGRGNFPPRFSGLQFPNYSSELNVNALELDDSALYLCASSLKGSTDTQYFGPGTRLTVL.

This chain joins TRBV18 and TRBJ1-2; 10 positions agree with TRBD1. V lost 3 bases, J lost 5 bases, and 3 bases stayed unmatched. Germline V CDR1 and CDR2: KGHSH, LQKENI. This CDR3 is 14 amino acids long. CDR3 sequence reads: CASSPGTGEYGYTF. The CDR3 region has the DNA TGTGCCAGCTCACCCGGGACAGGGGAGTATGGCTACACCTTC.

The chain has TRBV7-9 and TRBJ1-1, with 7 bases matching TRBD1. J was trimmed by 6 bases and V by 6 bases; bases with no gene match: 4. From germline, CDR1 is SEHNR and CDR2 FQNEAQ (reference sequence). The CDR3 extends over 12 amino acids. CDR3: CASRAGGPEAFF. The CDR3 DNA follows: TGTGCCAGCAGGGCAGGGGGTCCTGAAGCTTTCTTT.

The rearrangement links TRBV7-9 to TRBJ1-1; possible D gene TRBD1, 5 bases. Germline V gene data show CDR1 as SEHNR and CDR2 as FQNEAQ (reference sequence). V was clipped by 7 bases and J by 0 bases, with 21 bases between them. The CDR3 spans 17 residues. The CDR3 sequence: CASKELVKDRMNTEAFF. CDR3 in DNA: TGTGCCAGCAAGGAGCTGGTAAAAGACAGAATGAACACTGAAGCTTTCTTT.